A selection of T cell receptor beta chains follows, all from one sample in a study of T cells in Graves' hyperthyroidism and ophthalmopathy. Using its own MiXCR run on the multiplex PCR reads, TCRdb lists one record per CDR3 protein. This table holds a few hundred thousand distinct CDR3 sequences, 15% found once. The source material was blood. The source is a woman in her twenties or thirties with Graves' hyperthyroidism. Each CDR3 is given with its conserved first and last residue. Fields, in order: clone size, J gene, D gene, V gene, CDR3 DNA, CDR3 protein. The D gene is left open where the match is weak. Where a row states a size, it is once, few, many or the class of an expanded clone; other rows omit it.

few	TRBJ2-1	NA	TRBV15	TGTGCCACCAGCGGAGTCTCTCCAGGGAACAATGAGCAGTTCTTC	CATSGVSPGNNEQFF
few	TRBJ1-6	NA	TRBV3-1	TGTGCCAGCAGCCGCCCAGACAGTCGGTCACCCCTCCACTTT	CASSRPDSRSPLHF
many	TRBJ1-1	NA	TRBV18	TGTGCCAGCTCACCAAGAATAGGGAGCACTGAAGCTTTCTTT	CASSPRIGSTEAFF
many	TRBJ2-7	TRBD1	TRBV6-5	TGTGCCAGCAGTTACCGGGACAGGGGTGGCTACGAGCAGTACTTC	CASSYRDRGGYEQYF
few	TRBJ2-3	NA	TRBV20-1	TGCAGTGCTAGAGATCGAAGCGGCACTCACACAGATACGCAGTATTTT	CSARDRSGTHTDTQYF
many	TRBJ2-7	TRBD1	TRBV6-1	TGTGCCAGCAGAGGACAGGGAAACTCCTACGAGCAGTACTTC	CASRGQGNSYEQYF
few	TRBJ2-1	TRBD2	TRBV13	TGTGCCAGCTGGAGGTCTGGGTCTAGCGGGGATCGCCGGGCTTACAATGAGCAGTTCTTC	CASWRSGSSGDRRAYNEQFF
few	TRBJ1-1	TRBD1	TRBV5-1	TGCGCCAGCAGCTCCAAGACAGGGGGGAGCACTGAAGCTTTCTTT	CASSSKTGGSTEAFF
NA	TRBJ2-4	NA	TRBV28	TGTGCCAGCGGCGGGGAGGCGAACATTCAGTACTTC	CASGGEANIQYF
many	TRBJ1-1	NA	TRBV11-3	TGTGCCAGCAGCGCCCGCAGGGACACTGAAGCTTTCTTT	CASSARRDTEAFF
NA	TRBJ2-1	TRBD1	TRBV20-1	TGCAGTGCTAGGGGACAGGGGTGGTACAATGAGCAGTTCTTC	CSARGQGWYNEQFF
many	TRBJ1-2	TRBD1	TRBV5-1	TGCGCCAGCGATCGGACAGGGCCCTCTCATGGCTACACCTTC	CASDRTGPSHGYTF
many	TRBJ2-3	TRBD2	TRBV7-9	TGTGCCAGCAGCTTAACTAGCGGGAGTTTTGATACGCAGTATTTT	CASSLTSGSFDTQYF
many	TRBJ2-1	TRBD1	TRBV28	TGTGCCAGCAGTTTATCCCCGGGACAGGGGTTTTGGAATGAGCAGTTCTTC	CASSLSPGQGFWNEQFF
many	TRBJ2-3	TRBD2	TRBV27	TGTGCCAGCAGCGTTTGGACTAGCGGGAGTCCAGATACGCAGTATTTT	CASSVWTSGSPDTQYF
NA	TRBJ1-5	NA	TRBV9	TGTGCCAGCAGCGTAGCGGGGGTGAGCAATCAGCCCCAGCATTTT	CASSVAGVSNQPQHF
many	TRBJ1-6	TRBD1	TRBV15	TGTGCCACCTCCATCCTGGGACAGGGAAATTCACCCCTCCACTTT	CATSILGQGNSPLHF
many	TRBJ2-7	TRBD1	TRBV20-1	TGCAGTGCCCCATCGACAGGGGCGATAGGGGAGCAGTACTTC	CSAPSTGAIGEQYF
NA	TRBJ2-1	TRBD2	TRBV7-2	TGTGCCAGCAGCCAAACGGGGGGCTACAATGAGCAGTTCTTC	CASSQTGGYNEQFF
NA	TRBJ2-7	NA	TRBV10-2	TGCGCCAGCAGTATAGACAGTAAGTCGCAGTACTTC	CASSIDSKSQYF
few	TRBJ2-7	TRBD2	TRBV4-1	TGCGCCAGCAGCCAACTCGGGACTAGGGTTAACGAGCAGTACTTC	CASSQLGTRVNEQYF
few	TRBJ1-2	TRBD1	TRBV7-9	TGTGCCAGCAGCTTAACAGGGGGCGCGGGTGGCTACACCTTC	CASSLTGGAGGYTF
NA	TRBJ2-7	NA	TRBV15	TGTGCCACCAGCAGAGATCGCGTAGGGGGAATATACGAGCAGTACTTC	CATSRDRVGGIYEQYF
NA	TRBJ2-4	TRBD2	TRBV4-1	TGCGCCAGCAGCGATGCAAGAAGTAGCGGGAGAGGCCTAGCCAAAAACATTCAGTACTTC	CASSDARSSGRGLAKNIQYF
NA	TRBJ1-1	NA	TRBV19	TGTGCCAGTAGTATTGTTCAGAACACTGAAGCTTTCTTT	CASSIVQNTEAFF
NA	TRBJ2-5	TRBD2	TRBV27	TGTGCCAGCAGTTTAATACTAGCGGGAGGGCCCGGAGAGACCCAGTACTTC	CASSLILAGGPGETQYF
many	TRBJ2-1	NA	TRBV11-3	TGTGCCAGCAGCTTACGCGGGTTGGGTCACAATGAGCAGTTCTTC	CASSLRGLGHNEQFF
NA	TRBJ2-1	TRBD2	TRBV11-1	TGTGCCAGCAGCTTAGGGATAGCGGGACCCTACAATGAGCAGTTCTTC	CASSLGIAGPYNEQFF
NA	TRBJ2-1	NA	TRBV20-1	TGCAGTGCTAGAGATTATCAGAACAGCGGGTCTTCGAAGTTCTTC	CSARDYQNSGSSKFF